This TCR beta chain was retrieved from a study of T cells in Graves' hyperthyroidism and ophthalmopathy. On the study more broadly: Blood was drawn when the patient was first diagnosed and still untreated.

Graves' hyperthyroidism was deemed stable given no ophthalmopathy progression within 18 months. Clinicians diagnosed patients from clinical symptoms, serum thyroxine and TRAb, thyroid ultrasound and orbital computed tomography. Comment on this clonotype: The antigen is unknown.

The study's findings and limits: Patients with ophthalmopathy were separated from those with stable hyperthyroidism by a 13 V-J model.

Trimming shortened V by 0 bases and J by 0 bases, and 12 bases separated the two germline ends. The CDR3 has 15 residues. CDR1 and CDR2 (germline): DFQATT, SNEGSKA (reference sequence). The investigators amplified TCR beta CDR3 regions from RNA transcripts. The HTBI primer set served for first-round RT-PCR of the TCR CDR3. One entry per CDR3 protein results from TCRdb running MiXCR on the multiplex PCR reads. Of some 620,000 distinct CDR3 sequences detected, around 15% appear once; the ten largest clones hold around 4%. Sequencing was performed on blood. This TCR was recovered from a woman between 25 and 40 years old with Graves' hyperthyroidism. The chain carries TRBV20-1 and TRBJ2-7; D might be TRBD2 (7 bases). This chain's CDR3 is CSARDRGALSYEQYF. DNA of the CDR3: TGCAGTGCTAGAGATCGGGGGGCTCTCTCCTACGAGCAGTACTTC.